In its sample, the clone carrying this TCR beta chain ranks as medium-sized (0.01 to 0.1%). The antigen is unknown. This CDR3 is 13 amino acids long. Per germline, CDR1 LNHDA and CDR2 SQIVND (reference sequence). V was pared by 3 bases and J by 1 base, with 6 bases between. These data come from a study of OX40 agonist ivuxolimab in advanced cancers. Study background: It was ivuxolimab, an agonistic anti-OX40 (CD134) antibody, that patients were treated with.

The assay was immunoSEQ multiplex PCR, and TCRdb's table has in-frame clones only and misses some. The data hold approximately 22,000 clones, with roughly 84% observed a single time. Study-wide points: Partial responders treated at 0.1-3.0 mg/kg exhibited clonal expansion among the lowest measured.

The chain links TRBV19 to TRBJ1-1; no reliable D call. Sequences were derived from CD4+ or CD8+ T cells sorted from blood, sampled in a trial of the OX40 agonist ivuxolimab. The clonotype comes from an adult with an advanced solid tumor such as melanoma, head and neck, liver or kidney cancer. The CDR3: CASSIRGNTEAFF. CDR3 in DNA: TGTGCCAGTAGTATCCGGGGGAACACTGAAGCTTTCTTT.